These 20 T cell receptor beta chains share one sample of origin, sequenced in a study of T cells expressing NK-cell markers. Using the 5' RACE reads, TCRdb records one entry per CDR3 protein without DNA. Its table lists about half a million distinct CDR3 sequences. Sequencing was carried out using blood T cells: a sorted CD56 or NKG2C T cell subset, CD4+ or CD8+ T cells, or bulk PBMC T cells (not recorded which). These receptors all stem from a woman aged 45-60 years in good health.

The V and J genes are TRBV20-1 and TRBJ2-1; the D call from TCRdb, TRBD2, cannot be confirmed without DNA. The CDR3 consists of 15 residues. The germline V gene has CDR1 DFQATT and CDR2 SNEGSKA (reference sequence). The chain's CDR3 is CSAPRGLAVRNEQFF.

The rearrangement links TRBV20-1 to TRBJ2-7; absent DNA, TCRdb's TRBD1 call cannot be checked. Germline CDR1 DFQATT, CDR2 SNEGSKA (reference sequence). The CDR3 runs to 15 residues. The CDR3: CSARVGGIRTVEQYF.

This chain uses TRBV10-3 with TRBJ2-5. CDR1 is ENHRY, CDR2 SYGVKD, per germline. The CDR3 has 12 residues. CDR3 residues: CAISVDGETQYF.

J is TRBJ1-2 and V is TRBV4-1; no DNA is available, so the TRBD1 call from TCRdb remains unchecked. Germline CDR1 is MGHRA and CDR2 is YSYEKL. The CDR3 consists of 17 residues. CDR3 amino acids: CASSRDLRGTGIYGYTF.

V and J are TRBV5-1 and TRBJ2-1; the TCRdb D gene call, TRBD2, has no DNA to confirm it. The CDR3 length is 14 residues. CDR1 and CDR2 from the germline V gene are SGHRS and YFSETQ. The CDR3: CASNWAGGNNEQFF.

This chain joins TRBV5-1 and TRBJ2-1; the TRBD2 assignment by TCRdb is unverifiable without DNA. Germline V gene lookup returns CDR1 SGHRS and CDR2 YFSETQ. The CDR3 contains 15 residues. The CDR3 sequence: CASSFFAGVSNEQFF.

This chain links TRBV5-1 with TRBJ2-5. The germline V gene encodes CDR1 SGHRS and CDR2 YFSETQ. The CDR3 totals 14 residues. CDR3 sequence: CASSYLSSQETQYF.

This chain links TRBV27 with TRBJ1-2. Germline V lookup: CDR1 MNHEY, CDR2 SMNVEV (reference sequence). This CDR3 has 14 amino acids. CDR3 loop: CASSLLASGYGYTF.

J is TRBJ2-2 and V is TRBV7-2. Germline values: CDR1 SGHTA, CDR2 FQGNSA. There are 15 residues in the CDR3. CDR3 loop: CASSLAGVRTGELFF. The complete variable domain, with remaining parts taken from reference TRBV7-2 and TRBJ2-2, reads GAGVSQSPSNKVTEKGKDVELRCDPISGHTALYWYRQSLGQGLEFLIYFQGNSAPDKSGLPSDRFSAERTGGSVSTLTIQRTQQEDSAVYLCASSLAGVRTGELFFGEGSRLTVL.

The rearrangement links TRBV5-1 to TRBJ2-1; the TRBD2 assignment by TCRdb is unverifiable without DNA. Germline V gene lookup returns CDR1 SGHRS and CDR2 YFSETQ. The CDR3 is 17 residues long. The CDR3 loop reads CASSRGVAGDPPNEQFF. The full variable domain, rest sourced from reference TRBV5-1 and TRBJ2-1, is KAGVTQTPRYLIKTRGQQVTLSCSPISGHRSVSWYQQTPGQGLQFLFEYFSETQRNKGNFPGRFSGRQFSNSRSEMNVSTLELGDSALYLCASSRGVAGDPPNEQFFGPGTRLTVL.

The chain employs TRBV6-1 and TRBJ2-1; TCRdb's D gene call, TRBD2, goes unchecked for lack of DNA. Per germline, CDR1 MNHNS and CDR2 SASEGT. This CDR3 is 15 amino acids long. The CDR3 here is CASTELAGVRNEQFF.

The CDR3: CASSFRSTYNEQFF. The J gene is TRBJ2-1, the V gene TRBV12-3 or TRBV12-4. The CDR3 contains 14 residues.

V usage is TRBV4-1 and J usage is TRBJ2-7. CDR3 length: 15 residues. Germline V gene sequence: CDR1 MGHRA, CDR2 YSYEKL. The CDR3 region is CASSQGPTRSYEQYF.

This sequence joins TRBV7-8 and TRBJ2-1; as DNA is missing, the TRBD2 call by TCRdb cannot be tested. Germline CDR1 SGHVS, CDR2 FQNEAQ. This CDR3 is built from 13 residues. CDR3 region: CASSSGRGNEQFF.

V gene TRBV7-3 combines with J gene TRBJ2-6; TCRdb gives TRBD2 as the D gene, but with no DNA this cannot be confirmed. There are 17 residues in the CDR3. Germline-derived CDR1 and CDR2 are SGHTA and FQGTGA. The CDR3 spells CASSLEGTLSGANVLTF.

This rearrangement joins TRBV27 to TRBJ2-6; TCRdb selects TRBD2, and the lack of DNA leaves this call unchecked. The CDR3 loop spans 18 amino acids. Germline V gene data show CDR1 as MNHEY and CDR2 as SMNVEV (reference sequence). The CDR3 protein is CASSLYTGAVSGANVLTF. The complete variable domain, with remaining parts taken from reference TRBV27 and TRBJ2-6, reads EAQVTQNPRYLITVTGKKLTVTCSQNMNHEYMSWYRQDPGLGLRQIYYSMNVEVTDKGDVPEGYKVSRKEKRNFPLILESPSPNQTSLYFCASSLYTGAVSGANVLTFGAGSRLTVL.

The chain couples TRBV5-1 to TRBJ2-3; TCRdb outputs TRBD2, but without DNA this stays unchecked. Per germline, CDR1 SGHRS and CDR2 YFSETQ. The CDR3 extends over 14 amino acids. The CDR3 loop is CASSLGGSSDTQYF. The whole variable domain, remainder taken from reference TRBV5-1 and TRBJ2-3, is KAGVTQTPRYLIKTRGQQVTLSCSPISGHRSVSWYQQTPGQGLQFLFEYFSETQRNKGNFPGRFSGRQFSNSRSEMNVSTLELGDSALYLCASSLGGSSDTQYFGPGTRLTVL.

This sequence joins TRBV28 and TRBJ1-1. This CDR3 contains 14 residues. Germline-derived CDR1 and CDR2 are MDHEN and SYDVKM. The CDR3: CASSLVRAHTEAFF.

The V and J genes are TRBV2 and TRBJ2-6. The length of the CDR3 is 14 residues. CDR1 and CDR2 (germline): SNHLY, FYNNEI. The CDR3 here is CASSEAGGANVLTF.

The J gene is TRBJ2-1, the V gene TRBV3-1; the D call of TRBD2 rests on TCRdb alone, since no DNA is present to check it. Germline V lookup: CDR1 LGHDT, CDR2 YNNKEL (reference sequence). The CDR3 sequence is 15 residues long. The CDR3 sequence is CASSQMSPSGNEQFF.